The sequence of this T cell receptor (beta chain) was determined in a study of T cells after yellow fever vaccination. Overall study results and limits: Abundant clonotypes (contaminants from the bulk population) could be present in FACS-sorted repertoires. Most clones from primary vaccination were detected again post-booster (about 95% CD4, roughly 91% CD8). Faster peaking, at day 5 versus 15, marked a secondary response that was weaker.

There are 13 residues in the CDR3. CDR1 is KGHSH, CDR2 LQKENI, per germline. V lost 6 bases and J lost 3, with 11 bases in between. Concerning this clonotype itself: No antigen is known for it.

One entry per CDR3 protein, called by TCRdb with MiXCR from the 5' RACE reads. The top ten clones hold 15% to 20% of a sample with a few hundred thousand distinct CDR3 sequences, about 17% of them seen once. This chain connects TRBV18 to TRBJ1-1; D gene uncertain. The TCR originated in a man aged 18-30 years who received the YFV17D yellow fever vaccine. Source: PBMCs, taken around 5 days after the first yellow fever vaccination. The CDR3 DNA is TGTGCCAGCTCCCCCCTGGAAGACACTGAAGCTTTCTTT. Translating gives CASSPLEDTEAFF.